A selection of T cell receptor beta chains follows, all from one sample in a study of brain T cells in children with intractable seizures. Method: immunoSEQ multiplex PCR; TCRdb's copy keeps in-frame clones and lacks some. In the table there are 70,000 to 85,000 clones, around 90% of which are singletons. The input for sequencing was peripheral blood, taken at surgery. Every receptor here comes from a girl aged 2 to 9 with Rasmussen encephalitis and intractable seizures. The CDR3 runs from the conserved cysteine through the conserved F or W. A D gene is named only where the DNA matches it firmly. A row's size may be missing; if present it is once, few, many or a size class.

V: TRBV6-5; J: TRBJ1-2; D: -; size: -; DNA: TGTGCCAGCAGTTACGCGGGAGGCCACTATGGCTACACCTTC; CDR3: CASSYAGGHYGYTF
V: TRBV11-2; J: TRBJ2-2; D: TRBD1; size: -; DNA: TGTGCCAGCAGCTTGGGACAGGGGGCGCGGACCGGGGAGCTGTTTTTT; CDR3: CASSLGQGARTGELFF
V: TRBV6-5; J: TRBJ2-2; D: -; size: -; DNA: TGTGCCAGCAGTTACAGGGCAACCGGGGAGCTGTTTTTT; CDR3: CASSYRATGELFF
V: TRBV5-5; J: TRBJ2-3; D: TRBD2; size: -; DNA: TGTGCCAGCAGCTTGGCCTCTGGGGGAGGGGCAGATACGCAGTATTTT; CDR3: CASSLASGGGADTQYF
V: TRBV6-5; J: TRBJ1-4; D: -; size: -; DNA: TGTGCCAGCAGTTTGGGGCCCACGGAAAAACTGTTTTTT; CDR3: CASSLGPTEKLFF
V: TRBV12-3/TRBV12-4; J: TRBJ2-7; D: -; size: -; DNA: TGTGCCAGCAGCTCGGACGGTTACGAGCAGTACTTC; CDR3: CASSSDGYEQYF
V: TRBV10-2; J: TRBJ2-7; D: -; size: -; DNA: TGCGCCAGCAGTGAGTTACAGGGTGTGAGGGGTGAGCAGTACTTC; CDR3: CASSELQGVRGEQYF
V: TRBV11-2; J: TRBJ2-7; D: TRBD1; size: -; DNA: TGTGCCAGCAGCTTAAGTGGGACAGGGACCTACGAGCAGTACTTC; CDR3: CASSLSGTGTYEQYF
V: TRBV9; J: TRBJ2-2; D: -; size: -; DNA: TGTGCCAGCAGCGCGACAGGGAGGATCGGGTCCGGGGAGCTGTTTTTT; CDR3: CASSATGRIGSGELFF
V: TRBV15; J: TRBJ2-7; D: TRBD2; size: -; DNA: TGTGCCACCAGCCGGGGGACTAGCGGGACCACCGAGCAGTACTTC; CDR3: CATSRGTSGTTEQYF
V: TRBV14; J: TRBJ1-3; D: -; size: -; DNA: TGTGCCAGCAGGGCTTGGGCAGATGGCTCTGGAAACACCATATATTTT; CDR3: CASRAWADGSGNTIYF
V: TRBV5-5; J: TRBJ1-1; D: -; size: -; DNA: TGTACCAGCGGGAGCCCCGGGTTTAGGACTGAAGCTTTCTTT; CDR3: CTSGSPGFRTEAFF
V: TRBV30; J: TRBJ1-2; D: -; size: -; DNA: TGTGCCTGGAGTTCTGTTAGCATCTATGGCTACACCTTC; CDR3: CAWSSVSIYGYTF
V: TRBV27; J: TRBJ1-5; D: -; size: -; DNA: TGTGCCAGCAGTTTAAACGGGCGGGGAAGTCAGCCCCAGCATTTT; CDR3: CASSLNGRGSQPQHF
V: TRBV18; J: TRBJ1-1; D: -; size: -; DNA: TGTGCCAGCTCAAGCCTTGATTTTGAAGCTTTCTTT; CDR3: CASSSLDFEAFF
V: TRBV6-5; J: TRBJ1-2; D: -; size: -; DNA: TGTGCCAGCAGGGATGACAGGACTCCAGGCTATGGCTACACCTTC; CDR3: CASRDDRTPGYGYTF
V: TRBV20-1; J: TRBJ2-5; D: TRBD2; size: -; DNA: TGCAGTGCTAGTCCCCGGGTAGCGGGGGGGACCCAGTACTTC; CDR3: CSASPRVAGGTQYF
V: TRBV5-4; J: TRBJ1-2; D: -; size: -; DNA: TGTGCCAGCAGCTTGGTCGGGTCGAGATACACCTTC; CDR3: CASSLVGSRYTF
V: TRBV6-5; J: TRBJ2-3; D: -; size: -; DNA: TGTGCCAGCAGGCGACCCTCCACAGATACGCAGTATTTT; CDR3: CASRRPSTDTQYF
V: TRBV19; J: TRBJ1-5; D: -; size: -; DNA: TGTGCCAGTAGTATAGGGTTGGTTGTTCAGCCCCAGCATTTT; CDR3: CASSIGLVVQPQHF
V: TRBV7-3; J: TRBJ2-6; D: TRBD1; size: -; DNA: TGTGCCAGCAGCTTAGGTCCCCCCGGGACAGCCTTCTCTGGGGCCAACGTCCTGACTTTC; CDR3: CASSLGPPGTAFSGANVLTF
V: TRBV2; J: TRBJ2-5; D: -; size: -; DNA: TGTGCCAGCAACAAACCCGAAACGGACTGGTACCAAGAGACCCAGTACTTC; CDR3: CASNKPETDWYQETQYF
V: TRBV5-4; J: TRBJ2-5; D: -; size: -; DNA: TGTGCCAGCAGCAACGGGGAGACCCAGTACTTC; CDR3: CASSNGETQYF
V: TRBV3-1/TRBV3-2; J: TRBJ1-5; D: -; size: -; DNA: TGTGCCAGCAGTCAAGGGCAGCTTCAGCCCCAGCATTTT; CDR3: CASSQGQLQPQHF
V: TRBV6-6; J: TRBJ1-4; D: -; size: -; DNA: TGTGCCAGCAGATCGTCCGGGACTCTCGGGGGGGAAAAACTGTTTTTT; CDR3: CASRSSGTLGGEKLFF
V: TRBV7-9; J: TRBJ2-1; D: -; size: once; DNA: TGTGCCAGCAGCTTAGCGCGGGGCGCGGGCAATGAGCAGTTCTTC; CDR3: CASSLARGAGNEQFF
V: TRBV2; J: TRBJ1-5; D: -; size: -; DNA: TGTGCCAGCAGTGCCGGGGGGCTAAGGGGTCAGCCCCAGCATTTT; CDR3: CASSAGGLRGQPQHF
V: TRBV2; J: TRBJ2-5; D: TRBD2; size: once; DNA: TGTGCCAGCAGTAGGGTTTTGACTAGCGGGGGGGAGACCCAGTACTTC; CDR3: CASSRVLTSGGETQYF
V: TRBV6-6; J: TRBJ1-3; D: -; size: -; DNA: TGTGCCAGCACCCAGGCAGGGTCTGGAAACACCATATATTTT; CDR3: CASTQAGSGNTIYF
V: TRBV29-1; J: TRBJ2-3; D: -; size: -; DNA: TGCAGCGTTGCTGCCGCCCTCACAGATACGCAGTATTTT; CDR3: CSVAAALTDTQYF
V: TRBV28; J: TRBJ2-7; D: TRBD1; size: -; DNA: TGTGCCAGCAGCCAATCCGGGACAGGGAGGCGCGAGCAGTACTTC; CDR3: CASSQSGTGRREQYF
V: TRBV5-6; J: TRBJ1-1; D: -; size: -; DNA: TGTGCCAGCAGCTTGTCAGGCGGGGGGGGCGGAGCAGGAGCTTTCTTT; CDR3: CASSLSGGGGGAGAFF
V: TRBV10-1; J: TRBJ2-5; D: -; size: -; DNA: TGCGCCAGCAGCCAGGCGGGGCCCCAAGAGACCCAGTACTTC; CDR3: CASSQAGPQETQYF
V: TRBV6-1; J: TRBJ1-5; D: -; size: -; DNA: TGTGCCAGCAGTGATCCGAGAGAGTATAGCAATCAGCCCCAGCATTTT; CDR3: CASSDPREYSNQPQHF
V: TRBV7-3; J: TRBJ1-1; D: -; size: -; DNA: TGTGCCAGCAGCCAAGACTTCCGCTCCGGAGCTTTCTTT; CDR3: CASSQDFRSGAFF
V: TRBV7-9; J: TRBJ1-4; D: -; size: once; DNA: TGTGCCAGCAGCGGTCAGGGCTTTAATGAAAAACTGTTTTTT; CDR3: CASSGQGFNEKLFF
V: TRBV21-1; J: TRBJ1-2; D: -; size: -; DNA: TGTGCCAGCAGCACATCACACTTGGGTGGCTACACCTTC; CDR3: CASSTSHLGGYTF
V: TRBV7-9; J: TRBJ2-3; D: -; size: -; DNA: TGTGCCAGCAGCCCCCCGGGGGCAGATACGCAGTATTTT; CDR3: CASSPPGADTQYF
V: TRBV4-2; J: TRBJ2-5; D: TRBD2; size: -; DNA: TGTGCCAGCAGCCAAGGGGGGGGTAAGGAGACCCAGTACTTC; CDR3: CASSQGGGKETQYF
V: TRBV6-5; J: TRBJ1-2; D: -; size: -; DNA: TGTGCCAGCCAAAAGGACTATGGCTACACCTTC; CDR3: CASQKDYGYTF
V: TRBV24-1; J: TRBJ2-3; D: -; size: -; DNA: TGTGCCACCAGTGATTTGGGGGGATCCCTAGGCACAGATACGCAGTATTTT; CDR3: CATSDLGGSLGTDTQYF
V: TRBV21-1; J: TRBJ1-2; D: -; size: few; DNA: TGTGCCAGCAGCAAACGGAGAGAGATCCACTATGGCTACACCTTC; CDR3: CASSKRREIHYGYTF
V: TRBV5-6; J: TRBJ1-3; D: -; size: -; DNA: TGTGCCAGCAGCCTGGACCCGGGAGGAGTCATATATTTT; CDR3: CASSLDPGGVIYF
V: TRBV14; J: TRBJ2-3; D: -; size: -; DNA: TGTGCCAGCAGCTCCTCGGAACCGGGACGGACCAGGGACACAGATACGCAGTATTTT; CDR3: CASSSSEPGRTRDTDTQYF
V: TRBV19; J: TRBJ1-5; D: TRBD1; size: -; DNA: TGTGCCAGTAGTAGCCGACAGGGATTACAGCCCCAGCATTTT; CDR3: CASSSRQGLQPQHF
V: TRBV5-8; J: TRBJ2-2; D: -; size: -; DNA: TGTGCCAGCAGCTTGTCAGGCACCGCCGGGGAGCTGTTTTTT; CDR3: CASSLSGTAGELFF